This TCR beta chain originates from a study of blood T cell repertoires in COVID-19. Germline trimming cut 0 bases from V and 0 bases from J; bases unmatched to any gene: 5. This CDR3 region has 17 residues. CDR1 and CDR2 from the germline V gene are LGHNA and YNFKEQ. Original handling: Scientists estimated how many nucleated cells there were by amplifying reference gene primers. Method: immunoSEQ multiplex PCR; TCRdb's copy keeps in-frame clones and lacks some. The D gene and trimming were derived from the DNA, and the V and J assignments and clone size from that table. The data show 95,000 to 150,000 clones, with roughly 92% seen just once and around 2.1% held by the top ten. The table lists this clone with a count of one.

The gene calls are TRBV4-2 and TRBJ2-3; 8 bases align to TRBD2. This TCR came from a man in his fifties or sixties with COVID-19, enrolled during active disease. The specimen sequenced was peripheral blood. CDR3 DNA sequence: TGTGCCAGCAGCCAAGATACCCCTAGCGGGAGCACAGATACGCAGTATTTT. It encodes CASSQDTPSGSTDTQYF.